Each of the 4 T cell receptor beta chains below was sequenced from the same sample in a study of PD-1 blockade in classical Hodgkin lymphoma. Every one of the patients relapsed after autologous stem cell transplantation (brentuximab vedotin exposure was variable). The table came from immunoSEQ multiplex PCR; TCRdb's copy has only in-frame clones and leaves some out. The sample lists about 94,000 clones; roughly 89% were seen once. Sequencing used peripheral blood mononuclear cells (PBMCs), obtained before the second cycle of nivolumab. The receptors were gathered from a human donor with classical Hodgkin lymphoma.

The chain is built from TRBV7-9 and TRBJ1-1; no clear D gene. This CDR3 region has 18 residues. The ends were cut back, 0 bases at V and 0 bases at J, with 17 bases in the middle. The germline gives CDR1 SEHNR, CDR2 FQNEAQ (reference sequence). The CDR3 sequence is CASSLAPGLGGLNTEAFF. CDR3 bases: TGTGCCAGCAGCTTAGCGCCGGGGTTGGGAGGGTTGAACACTGAAGCTTTCTTT.

The chain uses TRBV6-1 and TRBJ2-5; D unresolved. The V gene's germline CDR1 is MNHNS and CDR2 SASEGT. V lost 4 bases and J lost 5, with 8 bases in between. The CDR3 has 12 residues. CDR3 DNA sequence: TGTGCCAGCAGTGGGGATTTTGAGACCCAGTACTTC. Translation: CASSGDFETQYF.

The J gene is TRBJ2-7, the V gene TRBV11-3, with 7 bases fitting TRBD1. This CDR3 has 13 amino acids. Germline CDR1 reads SGHNT; CDR2 reads YENEEA. With 3 bases clipped from V and 5 bases from J, the junction kept 4 bases outside the gene matches. The CDR3 nucleotides are TGTGCCAGCAGCTTTGACAGGGCCCACGAGCAGTACTTC. Its protein product is CASSFDRAHEQYF.

This clone was recorded once. The chain employs TRBV5-1 and TRBJ2-5; the D is unclear. The CDR3 runs to 15 residues. Trimming removed 0 bases from V and 1 base from J, with 10 bases in between. The V gene's germline CDR1 is SGHRS and CDR2 YFSETQ. CDR3 loop: CASSLVTLGQETQYF. The CDR3 bases are TGCGCCAGCAGCTTGGTTACTCTGGGCCAAGAGACCCAGTACTTC. Full variable domain (rest looked up from reference TRBV5-1 and TRBJ2-5): KAGVTQTPRYLIKTRGQQVTLSCSPISGHRSVSWYQQTPGQGLQFLFEYFSETQRNKGNFPGRFSGRQFSNSRSEMNVSTLELGDSALYLCASSLVTLGQETQYFGPGTRLLVL.